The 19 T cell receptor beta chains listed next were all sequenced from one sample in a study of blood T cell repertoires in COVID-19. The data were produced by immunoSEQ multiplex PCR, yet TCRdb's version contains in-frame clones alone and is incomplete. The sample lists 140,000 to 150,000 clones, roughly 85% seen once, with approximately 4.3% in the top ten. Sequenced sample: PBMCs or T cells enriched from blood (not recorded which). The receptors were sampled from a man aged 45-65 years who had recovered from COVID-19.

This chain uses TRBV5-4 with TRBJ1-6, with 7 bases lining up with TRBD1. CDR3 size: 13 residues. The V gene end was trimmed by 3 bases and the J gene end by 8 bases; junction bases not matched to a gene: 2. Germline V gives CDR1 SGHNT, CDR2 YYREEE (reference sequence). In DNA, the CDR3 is TGTGCCAGCAGCTATGACAGGGATTCACCCCTCCACTTT. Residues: CASSYDRDSPLHF.

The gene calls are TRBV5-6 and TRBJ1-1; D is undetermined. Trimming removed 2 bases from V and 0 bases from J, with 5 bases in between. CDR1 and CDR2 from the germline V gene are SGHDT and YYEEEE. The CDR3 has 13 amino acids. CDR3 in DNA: TGTGCCAGCAGCTTTCGGGTGAACACTGAAGCTTTCTTT. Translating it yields CASSFRVNTEAFF.

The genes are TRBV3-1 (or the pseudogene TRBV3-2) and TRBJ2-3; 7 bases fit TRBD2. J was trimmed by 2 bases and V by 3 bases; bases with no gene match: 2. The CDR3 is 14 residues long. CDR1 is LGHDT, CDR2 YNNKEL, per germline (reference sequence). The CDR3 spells CASSQTSSTDTQYF. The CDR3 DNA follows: TGTGCCAGCAGCCAGACTAGCTCCACAGATACGCAGTATTTT.

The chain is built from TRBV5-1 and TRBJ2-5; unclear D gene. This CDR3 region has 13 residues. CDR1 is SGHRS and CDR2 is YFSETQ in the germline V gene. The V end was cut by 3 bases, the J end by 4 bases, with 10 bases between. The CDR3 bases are TGCGCCAGCAGCTCCTCTACGGGAGAGACCCAGTACTTC. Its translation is CASSSSTGETQYF. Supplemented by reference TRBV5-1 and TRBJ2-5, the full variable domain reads KAGVTQTPRYLIKTRGQQVTLSCSPISGHRSVSWYQQTPGQGLQFLFEYFSETQRNKGNFPGRFSGRQFSNSRSEMNVSTLELGDSALYLCASSSSTGETQYFGPGTRLLVL.

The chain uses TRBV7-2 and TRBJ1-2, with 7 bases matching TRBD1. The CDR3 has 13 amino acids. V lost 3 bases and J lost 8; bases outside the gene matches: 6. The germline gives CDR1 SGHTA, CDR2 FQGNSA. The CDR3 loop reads CASSFWTGEGYTF. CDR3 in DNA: TGTGCCAGCAGCTTCTGGACAGGCGAGGGCTACACCTTC.

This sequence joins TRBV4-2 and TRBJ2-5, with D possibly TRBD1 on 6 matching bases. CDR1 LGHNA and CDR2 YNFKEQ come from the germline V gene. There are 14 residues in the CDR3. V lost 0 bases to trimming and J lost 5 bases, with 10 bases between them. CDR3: CASSQDQGSETQYF. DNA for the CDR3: TGTGCCAGCAGCCAAGATCAGGGGAGTGAGACCCAGTACTTC.

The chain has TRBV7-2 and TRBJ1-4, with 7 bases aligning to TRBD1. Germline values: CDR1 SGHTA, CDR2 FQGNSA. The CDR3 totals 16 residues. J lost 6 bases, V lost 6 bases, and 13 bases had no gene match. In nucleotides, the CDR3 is TGTGCCAGCAGTAGGGGGCGACGTCAATCGGATGAAAAACTGTTTTTT. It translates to CASSRGRRQSDEKLFF. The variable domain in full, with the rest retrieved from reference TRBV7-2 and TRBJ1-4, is GAGVSQSPSNKVTEKGKDVELRCDPISGHTALYWYRQSLGQGLEFLIYFQGNSAPDKSGLPSDRFSAERTGGSVSTLTIQRTQQEDSAVYLCASSRGRRQSDEKLFFGSGTQLSVL.

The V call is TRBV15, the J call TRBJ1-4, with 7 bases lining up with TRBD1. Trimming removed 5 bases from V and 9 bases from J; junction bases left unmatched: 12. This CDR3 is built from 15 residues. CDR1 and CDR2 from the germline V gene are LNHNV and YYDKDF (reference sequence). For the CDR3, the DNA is TGTGCCACCAGCCGCACCCTAGGGACAGCCAAAAAACTGTTTTTT. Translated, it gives CATSRTLGTAKKLFF.

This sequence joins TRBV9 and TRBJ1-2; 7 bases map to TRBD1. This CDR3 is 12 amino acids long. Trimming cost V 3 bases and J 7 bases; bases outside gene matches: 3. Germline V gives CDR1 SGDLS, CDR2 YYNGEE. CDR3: CASSATGVGYTF. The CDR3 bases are TGTGCCAGCAGCGCAACAGGGGTTGGCTACACCTTC.

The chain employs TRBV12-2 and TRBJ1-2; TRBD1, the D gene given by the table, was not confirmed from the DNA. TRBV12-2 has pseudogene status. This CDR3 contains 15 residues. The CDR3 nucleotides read TGTGCAAGCCCCCGAGGGACAGGGGGCGATGGGGGCTACACCTTC. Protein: CASPRGTGGDGGYTF.

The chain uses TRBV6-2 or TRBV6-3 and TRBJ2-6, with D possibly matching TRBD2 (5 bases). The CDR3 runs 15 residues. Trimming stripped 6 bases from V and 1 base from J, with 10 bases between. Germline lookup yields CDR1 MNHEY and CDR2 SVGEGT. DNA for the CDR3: TGTGCCAGCAGCCGCTCGGGGTCTGGGGCCAACGTCCTGACTTTC. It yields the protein CASSRSGSGANVLTF.

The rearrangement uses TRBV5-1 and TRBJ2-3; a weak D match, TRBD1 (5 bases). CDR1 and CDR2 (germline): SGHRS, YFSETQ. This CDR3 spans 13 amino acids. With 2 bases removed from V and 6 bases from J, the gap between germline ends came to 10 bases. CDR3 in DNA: TGCGCCAGCAGCTTCTGGGGCCGGGATACGCAGTATTTT. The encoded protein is CASSFWGRDTQYF.

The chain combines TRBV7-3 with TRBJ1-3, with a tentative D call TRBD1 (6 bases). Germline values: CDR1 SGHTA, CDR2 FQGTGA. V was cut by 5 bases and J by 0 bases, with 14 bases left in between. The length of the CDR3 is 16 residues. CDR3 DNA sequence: TGTGCCAGCAGCCCCCGGGGGGCGATCTCTGGAAACACCATATATTTT. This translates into CASSPRGAISGNTIYF.

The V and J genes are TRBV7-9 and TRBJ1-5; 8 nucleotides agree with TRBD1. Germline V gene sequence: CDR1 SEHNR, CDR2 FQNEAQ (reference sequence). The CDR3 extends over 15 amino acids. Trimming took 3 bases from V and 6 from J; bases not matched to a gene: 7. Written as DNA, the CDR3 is TGTGCCAGCAGCTTTGGACAGGGAGCAGGTCAGCCCCAGCATTTT. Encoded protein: CASSFGQGAGQPQHF.

As DNA, the CDR3 is TGTGCCAGCAGCCGCCGCGGGGGGTACTTATACAATGAGCAGTTCTTC. Amino acid sequence: CASSRRGGYLYNEQFF. V is TRBV7-9 and J is TRBJ2-1; 8 positions agree with TRBD2. Germline V gene lookup returns CDR1 SEHNR and CDR2 FQNEAQ (reference sequence). This CDR3 region has 16 residues. The V segment lost 5 bases and the J segment 4 bases; nucleotides outside the gene matches: 10.

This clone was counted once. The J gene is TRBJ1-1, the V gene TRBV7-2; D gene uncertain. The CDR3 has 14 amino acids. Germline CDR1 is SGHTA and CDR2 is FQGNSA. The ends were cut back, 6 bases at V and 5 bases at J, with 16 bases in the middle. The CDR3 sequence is CASSWSGEGTEAFF. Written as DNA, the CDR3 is TGTGCCAGCAGTTGGAGCGGGGAGGGAACTGAAGCTTTCTTT. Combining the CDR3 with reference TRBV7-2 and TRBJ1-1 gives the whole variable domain GAGVSQSPSNKVTEKGKDVELRCDPISGHTALYWYRQSLGQGLEFLIYFQGNSAPDKSGLPSDRFSAERTGGSVSTLTIQRTQQEDSAVYLCASSWSGEGTEAFFGQGTRLTVV.

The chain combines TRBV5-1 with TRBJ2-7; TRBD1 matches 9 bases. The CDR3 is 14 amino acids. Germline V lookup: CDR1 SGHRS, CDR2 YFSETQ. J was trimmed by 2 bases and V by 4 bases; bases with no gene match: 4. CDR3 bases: TGCGCCAGCAGCCCGGGACAGGGACCCTACGAGCAGTACTTC. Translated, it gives CASSPGQGPYEQYF. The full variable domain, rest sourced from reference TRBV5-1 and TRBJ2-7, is KAGVTQTPRYLIKTRGQQVTLSCSPISGHRSVSWYQQTPGQGLQFLFEYFSETQRNKGNFPGRFSGRQFSNSRSEMNVSTLELGDSALYLCASSPGQGPYEQYFGPGTRLTVT.

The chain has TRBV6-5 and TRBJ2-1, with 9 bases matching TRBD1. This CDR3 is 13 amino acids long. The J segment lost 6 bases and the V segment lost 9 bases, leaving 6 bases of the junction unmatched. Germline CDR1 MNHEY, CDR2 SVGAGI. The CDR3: CASTGQGRNEQFF. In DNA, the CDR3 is TGTGCCAGTACGGGACAGGGACGCAATGAGCAGTTCTTC.

CDR3 sequence reads: CASSRDSNTGELFF. The CDR3 bases are TGCGCCAGCAGCAGGGACTCTAACACCGGGGAGCTGTTTTTT. The chain joins TRBV5-1 to TRBJ2-2; D might be TRBD2 (6 bases). CDR1 and CDR2 (germline): SGHRS, YFSETQ. The CDR3 sequence is 14 residues long. The V gene lost 4 bases and the J gene lost 2 bases, with 9 bases spanning the gap.